This T cell receptor (beta chain) was recovered during a study of blood T cell repertoires in COVID-19. Study context: Sites across the United States, Italy and Spain contributed samples from acute and convalescent COVID-19. Nucleic acid was either cDNA or gDNA, and it came from T cells, B-cell-depleted T cells, or PBMCs.

J lost 10 bases, V lost 8 bases, and 13 bases had no gene match. This CDR3 has 13 amino acids. In the original workflow: Reference gene primers were amplified, and this amplification served to estimate nucleated cell counts. TCRdb's copy holds only in-frame clones and misses some; the assay was immunoSEQ multiplex PCR. The V and J calls and clone size were taken over from that table, and D and trimming were inferred from the DNA. The table records more than 85,000 clones, approximately 82% of them present only once. The chain recombines TRBV12-3 or TRBV12-4 with TRBJ1-2; 7 bases agree with TRBD1. This TCR derives from a man aged 70-80 years with acute or convalescent COVID-19. The specimen was peripheral blood. The CDR3 here is CASFEGASGDYTF. Here the CDR3 DNA reads TGTGCCAGCTTCGAGGGGGCAAGTGGGGACTACACCTTC.